What follows are 30 T cell receptor beta chains derived from one specimen sequenced in a study of OX40 agonist ivuxolimab in advanced cancers. The method was immunoSEQ multiplex PCR; TCRdb's version includes in-frame clones alone and lacks a portion of them. The sample lists some 20,000 clones, roughly 84% occurring once. Specimen: CD4+ or CD8+ T cells sorted from blood, collected in a trial of the OX40 agonist ivuxolimab. The receptors were gathered from an adult with an advanced solid tumor such as melanoma, head and neck, liver or kidney cancer.

This clone was seen only once. V is TRBV7-6 and J is TRBJ2-7; maybe TRBD2 (5 bases). The CDR3 contains 16 residues. Germline values: CDR1 SGHVS, CDR2 FNYEAQ. Trimming cost V 1 base and J 5 bases, with 18 bases left between them. Written as DNA, the CDR3 is TGTGCCAGCAGCTTAGGACCGTTGCGGAGGCCTAACGAGCAGTACTTC. Translating it yields CASSLGPLRRPNEQYF.

The J gene is TRBJ2-1, the V gene TRBV19; D unclear. The V gene's germline CDR1 is LNHDA and CDR2 SQIVND (reference sequence). V was cut by 3 bases and J by 0 bases, with 9 bases left in between. CDR3 length: 15 residues. DNA of the CDR3: TGTGCCAGTAGTATTTATGCGGACTCCTACAATGAGCAGTTCTTC. Protein: CASSIYADSYNEQFF.

The chain joins TRBV6-1 to TRBJ2-7; TRBD1 matches 10 bases. After removal of 10 bases from V and 2 bases from J, the junction contained 11 bases not matched to a gene. CDR1 and CDR2 (germline): MNHNS, SASEGT. This CDR3 region has 15 residues. The CDR3 reads CAISSPGQGTYEQYF. Written as DNA, the CDR3 is TGTGCCATCAGCAGCCCGGGACAGGGGACCTACGAGCAGTACTTC.

The CDR3 bases are TGTGCCAGCCGACCTCGGACAGGGGACACTGAAGCTTTCTTT. Residues: CASRPRTGDTEAFF. V is TRBV27 and J is TRBJ1-1, with 9 bases lining up with TRBD1. V lost 8 bases and J lost 3; bases outside the gene matches: 7. The CDR3 consists of 14 residues. Germline V gene data show CDR1 as MNHEY and CDR2 as SMNVEV (reference sequence).

The chain uses TRBV10-3 and TRBJ2-1, with D maybe TRBD2 (6 bases). Germline CDR1 and CDR2: ENHRY and SYGVKD. The CDR3 is made up of 13 amino acids. The germline V and J ends were trimmed by 5 bases and 5 bases, with 10 bases remaining between them. CDR3 in amino acids: CAISSGPDNEQFF. In DNA, the CDR3 is TGTGCCATCAGTAGCGGGCCCGACAATGAGCAGTTCTTC.

This clone was picked up one time. The genes are TRBV19 and TRBJ1-6; D might be TRBD1 (6 bases). CDR1 and CDR2 (germline): LNHDA, SQIVND (reference sequence). The CDR3 consists of 13 residues. V lost 7 bases and J 5 bases, leaving 9 bases between the germline ends. The DNA for the CDR3 is TGTGCCAGTACCCGGGACAATAATTCACCCCTCCACTTT. Translation gives CASTRDNNSPLHF.

The V call is TRBV18, the J call TRBJ1-1, with 8 bases aligning to TRBD1. Germline V gene sequence: CDR1 KGHSH, CDR2 LQKENI. J lost 4 bases, V lost 3 bases, and 4 bases had no gene match. This CDR3 region has 14 residues. CDR3 residues: CASSPSTGGTEAFF. The CDR3 bases are TGTGCCAGCTCACCTTCCACAGGGGGCACTGAAGCTTTCTTT.

The chain is built from TRBV15 and TRBJ2-7; a weak D match, TRBD1 (5 bases). The CDR3 runs to 14 residues. Trimming stripped 0 bases from V and 7 bases from J, with 13 bases between. CDR1 LNHNV and CDR2 YYDKDF come from the germline V gene (reference sequence). CDR3 sequence reads: CATSRERQLGEQYF. The CDR3 DNA sequence: TGTGCCACCAGCAGAGAGCGACAGCTGGGGGAGCAGTACTTC.

This clone turned up a few times. The J gene is TRBJ2-3, the V gene TRBV14; D unclear. CDR3 size: 14 residues. V lost 3 bases and J lost 0, with 7 bases in between. Germline CDR1 is SGHDN and CDR2 is FVKESK. The chain's CDR3 is CASSQERSTDTQYF. CDR3 coding DNA: TGTGCCAGCAGCCAGGAGAGGAGCACAGATACGCAGTATTTT.

The chain links TRBV6-5 to TRBJ2-3, with 9 bases matching TRBD1. The germline CDR1 and CDR2 sequences are MNHEY and SVGAGI. The V segment lost 4 bases and the J segment 6 bases; nucleotides outside the gene matches: 5. The CDR3 is made up of 14 amino acids. CDR3 amino acids: CASSWTGETDTQYF. CDR3 nucleotides: TGTGCCAGCAGTTGGACAGGGGAGACCGATACGCAGTATTTT.

In its sample, this clone was seen once. The rearrangement uses TRBV6-1 and TRBJ1-3; D is unclear. V lost 0 bases and J lost 4, with 10 bases in between. CDR3 length: 15 amino acids. CDR1 and CDR2 (germline): MNHNS, SASEGT. DNA for the CDR3: TGTGCCAGCAGTGAAGCACCGGGTTCAGGAAACACCATATATTTT. Translating gives CASSEAPGSGNTIYF.

This clone was seen a few times. The chain combines TRBV5-4 with TRBJ1-5; D is undetermined. The CDR3 has 14 amino acids. Germline V lookup: CDR1 SGHNT, CDR2 YYREEE (reference sequence). V lost 4 bases and J 1 base, leaving 9 bases between the germline ends. The CDR3 bases are TGTGCCAGCAGCGACGGCAGGAGCAATCAGCCCCAGCATTTT. Protein product: CASSDGRSNQPQHF.

CDR3 bases: TGTGCCTGGAGTAACAGGGAAAATTCACCCCTCCACTTT. This translates into CAWSNRENSPLHF. The chain is built from TRBV30 and TRBJ1-6; a possible D gene is TRBD1 (6 bases). V lost 2 bases to trimming and J lost 7 bases, with 9 bases between them. The CDR3 extends over 13 amino acids. Germline V CDR1 and CDR2: GTSNPN, SVGIG (reference sequence).

This sequence joins TRBV29-1 and TRBJ2-1; TRBD2 aligns across 10 bases. The CDR3 is made up of 12 amino acids. J lost 6 bases, V lost 7 bases, and 3 bases had no gene match. Germline V lookup: CDR1 SQVTM, CDR2 ANQGSEA. CDR3 in amino acids: CSGGLASNEQFF. CDR3 in DNA: TGCAGCGGGGGACTAGCGTCCAATGAGCAGTTCTTC.

The gene calls are TRBV2 and TRBJ1-1; D is undetermined. CDR3 length equals 11 residues. Per the germline V gene, CDR1 is SNHLY and CDR2 is FYNNEI. V was clipped by 7 bases and J by 1 base, with 4 bases between them. The CDR3 region is CASKENTEAFF. DNA for the CDR3: TGTGCCAGCAAGGAGAACACTGAAGCTTTCTTT.

The rearrangement links TRBV5-5 to TRBJ1-2; TRBD1 is a possible D gene (5 bases). The CDR3 runs to 15 residues. Trimming cost V 0 bases and J 0 bases, with 9 bases left between them. The V gene's germline CDR1 is SGHKS and CDR2 YYEKEE (reference sequence). The CDR3 is CASSLEGRANYGYTF. CDR3 coding DNA: TGTGCCAGCAGCTTGGAGGGCAGGGCTAACTATGGCTACACCTTC. Drawing the rest from reference TRBV5-5 and TRBJ1-2, the complete variable domain is DAGVTQSPTHLIKTRGQQVTLRCSPISGHKSVSWYQQVLGQGPQFIFQYYEKEERGRGNFPDRFSARQFPNYSSELNVNALLLGDSALYLCASSLEGRANYGYTFGSGTRLTVV.

The chain combines TRBV28 with TRBJ2-5; TRBD2 is a possible D gene (6 bases). Per germline, CDR1 MDHEN and CDR2 SYDVKM. The CDR3 runs to 15 residues. The ends were cut back, 7 bases at V and 1 base at J, with 16 bases in the middle. CDR3 nucleotides: TGTGCCAGCAAGTCTTCTGGAGGGCCCCAAGAGACCCAGTACTTC. Translating it yields CASKSSGGPQETQYF.

This chain uses TRBV6-1 with TRBJ2-2; weak D call: TRBD1 (6 bases). CDR3 length equals 14 residues. V dropped 8 bases and J dropped 2 bases, with 12 bases sitting between them. Looked up from germline, CDR1 is MNHNS and CDR2 is SASEGT. The CDR3 loop is CASRDIDNTGELFF. CDR3 in DNA: TGTGCCAGCCGGGACATCGATAACACCGGGGAGCTGTTTTTT.

The J gene is TRBJ2-1, the V gene TRBV7-2; D is ambiguous. From germline, CDR1 is SGHTA and CDR2 FQGNSA. Trimming removed 2 bases at V and 0 bases at J, with 11 bases between. The CDR3 spans 16 residues. The CDR3 nucleotides are TGTGCCAGCAGCTTAACGTCAGATAGCTCCTACAATGAGCAGTTCTTC. It specifies CASSLTSDSSYNEQFF.

This clone was observed a few times. CDR3 in DNA: TGTGCCAGCAGCCAAGCGCCGGGACAGGGTTTTTTCTACGAGCAGTACTTC. Protein: CASSQAPGQGFFYEQYF. The chain couples TRBV4-2 to TRBJ2-7; 9 positions agree with TRBD1. Germline V gives CDR1 LGHNA, CDR2 YNFKEQ. V lost 1 base and J lost 3; bases outside the gene matches: 10. The CDR3 is made up of 17 amino acids.

CDR3 in amino acids: CASSVGQSYGYTF. The CDR3, as DNA: TGTGCCAGCAGCGTAGGACAGTCCTATGGCTACACCTTC. The chain uses TRBV9 and TRBJ1-2; perhaps TRBD1 as D (5 bases). The CDR3 has 13 residues. The V gene lost 0 bases and the J gene lost 4 bases, with 7 bases spanning the gap. Germline V CDR1 and CDR2: SGDLS, YYNGEE.

V gene TRBV7-2 combines with J gene TRBJ1-5; D is unclear. Germline CDR1 reads SGHTA; CDR2 reads FQGNSA. This CDR3 region has 13 residues. The V end was cut by 1 base, the J end by 3 bases, with 4 bases between. The CDR3 sequence is CASSLGDNQPQHF. In nucleotides, the CDR3 is TGTGCCAGCAGCTTAGGAGACAATCAGCCCCAGCATTTT.

This chain links TRBV9 with TRBJ2-1; 13 nucleotides agree with TRBD2. Germline CDR1 is SGDLS and CDR2 is YYNGEE. The V segment lost 3 bases and the J segment 6 bases; nucleotides outside the gene matches: 9. This CDR3 has 17 amino acids. CDR3 DNA sequence: TGTGCCAGCAGCGGAGGGACTAGCGGGACCAGACGCAATGAGCAGTTCTTC. Its protein is CASSGGTSGTRRNEQFF.

The rearrangement links TRBV7-9 to TRBJ2-7; the D call may be TRBD1 or TRBD2 (7 bases each). V was trimmed by 5 bases and J by 3 bases, leaving 20 bases between them. This CDR3 spans 16 amino acids. Germline CDR1 SEHNR, CDR2 FQNEAQ (reference sequence). CDR3 nucleotides: TGTGCCAGCAGCCTTGTAGGGGAGGGGGCTCGCTACGAGCAGTACTTC. Translated: CASSLVGEGARYEQYF.

The CDR3 spells CASRQTGGGRSTEAFF. The CDR3 DNA follows: TGTGCCAGCAGGCAGACAGGGGGCGGACGTAGCACTGAAGCTTTCTTT. The V gene is TRBV27, the J gene TRBJ1-1; 10 bases match TRBD1. With V trimmed by 6 bases and J by 4 bases, 11 bases remained unmatched. Germline V lookup: CDR1 MNHEY, CDR2 SMNVEV (reference sequence). The CDR3 runs 16 residues.

V usage is TRBV7-9 and J usage is TRBJ2-3, with 7 bases aligning to TRBD1. This CDR3 spans 17 amino acids. J lost 2 bases, V lost 5 bases, and 13 bases had no gene match. Germline V gives CDR1 SEHNR, CDR2 FQNEAQ (reference sequence). The CDR3 region is CASSQGTESSITDTQYF. In nucleotides, the CDR3 is TGTGCCAGCAGCCAAGGGACAGAGTCTTCAATCACAGATACGCAGTATTTT. Drawing the rest from reference TRBV7-9 and TRBJ2-3, the complete variable domain is DTGVSQNPRHKITKRGQNVTFRCDPISEHNRLYWYRQTLGQGPEFLTYFQNEAQLEKSRLLSDRFSAERPKGSFSTLEIQRTEQGDSAMYLCASSQGTESSITDTQYFGPGTRLTVL.

This chain joins TRBV4-1 and TRBJ2-5; tentative D call: TRBD2 (5 bases). Germline-derived CDR1 and CDR2 are MGHRA and YSYEKL. The CDR3 consists of 16 residues. With 0 bases removed from V and 5 bases from J, the gap between germline ends came to 16 bases. CDR3 in DNA: TGCGCCAGCAGCCAAGATGGGAGAGGAGGTGGGGAGACCCAGTACTTC. It codes for CASSQDGRGGGETQYF.

The rearrangement uses TRBV30 and TRBJ1-2; tentative D call: TRBD1 (5 bases). Germline V gives CDR1 GTSNPN, CDR2 SVGIG (reference sequence). V lost 2 bases and J lost 0, with 16 bases in between. The CDR3 length is 16 residues. The CDR3 sequence is CAWSRTPQLTNYGYTF. The CDR3 coding sequence is TGTGCCTGGAGTCGGACACCACAGCTTACTAACTATGGCTACACCTTC.

The chain uses TRBV5-4 and TRBJ2-5; 8 positions match TRBD1. Germline lookup yields CDR1 SGHNT and CDR2 YYREEE (reference sequence). Trimming removed 5 bases from V and 4 bases from J; junction bases left unmatched: 10. The CDR3 runs 15 residues. The CDR3 bases are TGTGCCAGCAGGCGAGCCTCAGGGGGCCCAGAGACCCAGTACTTC. Translation gives CASRRASGGPETQYF. Together with reference TRBV5-4 and TRBJ2-5, the CDR3 gives the full variable domain: ETGVTQSPTHLIKTRGQQVTLRCSSQSGHNTVSWYQQALGQGPQFIFQYYREEENGRGNFPPRFSGLQFPNYSSELNVNALELDDSALYLCASRRASGGPETQYFGPGTRLLVL.

CDR3 region: CASSLTTGADTEAFF. CDR3 in DNA: TGCGCCAGCAGCTTAACGACAGGGGCTGACACTGAAGCTTTCTTT. The chain links TRBV4-3 to TRBJ1-1, with 8 bases lining up with TRBD1. The germline CDR1 and CDR2 sequences are LGHNA and YSLEER. The CDR3 runs to 15 residues. Trimming cost V 5 bases and J 3 bases; bases outside gene matches: 8.